This T cell receptor (beta chain) was captured by sequencing in a study of cytomegalovirus exposure and HLA in healthy donors. Study context: In an earlier analysis, 95 million to 140 million unique TCR beta sequences were found from 150 million to 200 million T cells.

Regarding the study as a whole: The study designated some 180 TCR beta chains cytomegalovirus-associated. Per a prior analysis, the majority of TCR beta V segments were productive roughly 87% or roughly 30% of the time.

This clone was seen a few times. Antigen: not known. This PCR relied on a set of 60 Vbeta primers and 13 Jbeta primers. Generated by immunoSEQ multiplex PCR, the TCRdb table keeps only in-frame clones and is missing some. The sample lists over 150,000 clones, 80% to 90% seen once, with around 7.7% in the top ten. Trimming removed 4 bases at V and 2 bases at J, with 12 bases between. The V gene's germline CDR1 is SGHKS and CDR2 YYEKEE (reference sequence). The CDR3 consists of 15 residues. This sequence was found in a woman aged 30 to 39 in good health and CMV-seropositive. The sequencing sample was made of PBMCs. The chain combines TRBV5-5 with TRBJ1-4; possibly TRBD1 for D (6 bases). The chain's CDR3 is CASSRNTGTNEKLFF. The CDR3 coding sequence is TGTGCCAGCAGCCGTAATACAGGGACTAATGAAAAACTGTTTTTT.